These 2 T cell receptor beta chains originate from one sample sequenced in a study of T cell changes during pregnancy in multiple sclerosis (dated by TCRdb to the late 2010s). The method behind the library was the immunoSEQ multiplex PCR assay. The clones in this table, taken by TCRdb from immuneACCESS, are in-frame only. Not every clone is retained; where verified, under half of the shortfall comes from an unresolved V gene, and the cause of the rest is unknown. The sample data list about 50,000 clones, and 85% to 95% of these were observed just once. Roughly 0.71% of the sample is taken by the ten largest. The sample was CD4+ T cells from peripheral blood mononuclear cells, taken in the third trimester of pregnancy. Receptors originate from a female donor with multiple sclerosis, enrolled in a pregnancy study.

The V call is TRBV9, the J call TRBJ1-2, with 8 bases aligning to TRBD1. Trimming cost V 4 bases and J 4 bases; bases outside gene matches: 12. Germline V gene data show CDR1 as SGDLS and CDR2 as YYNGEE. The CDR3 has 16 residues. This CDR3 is CASSPRTGLGSYGYTF. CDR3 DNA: TGTGCCAGCAGCCCCCGGACAGGGCTCGGGAGCTATGGCTACACCTTC.

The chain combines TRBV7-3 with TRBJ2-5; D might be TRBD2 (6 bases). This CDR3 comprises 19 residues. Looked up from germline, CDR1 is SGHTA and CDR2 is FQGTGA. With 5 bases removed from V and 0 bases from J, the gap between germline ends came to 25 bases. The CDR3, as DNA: TGTGCCAGCAGCCGGAACCCCCTTAGGGCGAGCGGGCACCAAGAGACCCAGTACTTC. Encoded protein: CASSRNPLRASGHQETQYF.